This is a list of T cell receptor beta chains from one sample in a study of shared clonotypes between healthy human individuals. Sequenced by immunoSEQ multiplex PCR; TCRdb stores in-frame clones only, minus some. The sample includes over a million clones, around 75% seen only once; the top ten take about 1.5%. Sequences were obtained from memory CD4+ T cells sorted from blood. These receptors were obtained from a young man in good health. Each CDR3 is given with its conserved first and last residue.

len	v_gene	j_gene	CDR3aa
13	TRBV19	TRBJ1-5	CASSKSSNQPQHF
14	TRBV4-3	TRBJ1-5	CASSPDISRQPQHF
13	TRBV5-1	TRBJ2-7	CASSWAALYEQYF
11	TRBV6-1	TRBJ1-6	CASSEASPLHF
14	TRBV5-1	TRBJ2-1	CASRGLAGLNEQFF
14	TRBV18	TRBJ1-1	CASSPGQGNTEAFF
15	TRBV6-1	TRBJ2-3	CASSIRARSTDTQYF
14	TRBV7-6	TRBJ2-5	CASSVGVNQETQYF
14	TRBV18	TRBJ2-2	CASSPQENTGELFF
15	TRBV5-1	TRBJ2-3	CASSWGGQTTDTQYF
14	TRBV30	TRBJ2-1	CAWRGLATRNEQFF
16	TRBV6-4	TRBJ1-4	CATGRGAEGSREKLFF
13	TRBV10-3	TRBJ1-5	CAINQGPNQPQHF
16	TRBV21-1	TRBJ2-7	CASLNQVPDAPYEQYF
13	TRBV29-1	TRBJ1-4	CSASLGANEKLFF
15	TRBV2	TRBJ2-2	CASRGTSGDTGELFF
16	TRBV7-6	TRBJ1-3	CASSLDQGGSGNTIYF
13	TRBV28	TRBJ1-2	CASFDRGNYGYTF
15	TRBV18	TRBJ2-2	CASSPLTGEAGELFF
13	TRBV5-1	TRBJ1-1	CASSSQGLIEAFF
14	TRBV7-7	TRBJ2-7	CASSLVFGDYEQYF
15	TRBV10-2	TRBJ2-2	CASSEWAGATGELFF
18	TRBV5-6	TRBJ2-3	CASSQVPIRGAGTDTQYF
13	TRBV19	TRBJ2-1	CASRRPVWHEQFF
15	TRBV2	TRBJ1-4	CASSGQADRNEKLFF
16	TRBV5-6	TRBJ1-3	CASSTLEGASGNTIYF
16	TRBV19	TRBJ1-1	CASFKSLTGGGTEAFF
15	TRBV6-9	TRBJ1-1	CASSWQDRANTEAFF
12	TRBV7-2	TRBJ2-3	CASSQYTDTQYF
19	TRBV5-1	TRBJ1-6	CASSFEPQQASSYNSPLHF
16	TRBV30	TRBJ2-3	CAWSVGRGRSTDTQYF
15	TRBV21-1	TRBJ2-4	CASRLLPSRENIQYF
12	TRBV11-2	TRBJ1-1	CASSLGGIEAFF
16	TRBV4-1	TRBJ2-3	CASSQTIISTGGNMYF
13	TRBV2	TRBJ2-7	CASSGQGRNEQYF
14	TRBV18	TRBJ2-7	CASSPGTGYHEQYF
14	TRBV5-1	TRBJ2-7	CASSLTRGRDEQYF
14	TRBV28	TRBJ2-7	CASSSSGRFYEQYF
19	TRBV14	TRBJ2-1	CASSLRAGGQRSSYNGQFF